This passage covers 23 T cell receptor beta chains from one sample sequenced in a study of memory CD4+ T cells and cytomegalovirus serostatus. Measured with immunoSEQ multiplex PCR; TCRdb has only the in-frame clones, and not every one. The repertoire holds around 88,000 clones, with 75% to 90% as singletons. Single viable CD3+CD4+CD8-CD45RO+ cells were sorted as the memory CD4+ T cells. Input material: memory CD4+ T cells from blood. Receptors were obtained from an adult in good health and CMV-seropositive.

The rearrangement uses TRBV5-3 and TRBJ1-1; D ambiguous. TRBV5-3 is treated as an ORF (open reading frame) with a function not yet certain. This CDR3 is 16 amino acids long. V shed 3 bases and J shed 0 bases, with 15 bases lying between them. Here the CDR3 reads CARSWGKRPMNTEAFF. In DNA form, the CDR3 reads TGTGCCAGAAGCTGGGGTAAACGCCCGATGAACACTGAAGCTTTCTTT.

The chain has TRBV5-4 and TRBJ2-3; D is unclear. Germline V lookup: CDR1 SGHNT, CDR2 YYREEE (reference sequence). Trimming removed 0 bases at V and 4 bases at J, with 12 bases between. The CDR3 loop spans 15 amino acids. The CDR3 reads CASSLDVRRSDTQYF. The CDR3 nucleotides read TGTGCCAGCAGCTTGGACGTTCGGCGGTCAGATACGCAGTATTTT. The full variable domain, rest sourced from reference TRBV5-4 and TRBJ2-3, is ETGVTQSPTHLIKTRGQQVTLRCSSQSGHNTVSWYQQALGQGPQFIFQYYREEENGRGNFPPRFSGLQFPNYSSELNVNALELDDSALYLCASSLDVRRSDTQYFGPGTRLTVL.

The chain recombines TRBV7-3 with TRBJ2-3; D not certain. V was clipped by 4 bases and J by 5 bases, with 7 bases between them. In germline, CDR1 is SGHTA, CDR2 FQGTGA. There are 12 residues in the CDR3. The CDR3 DNA reads TGTGCCAGCAGCTCCTACGGAGATACGCAGTATTTT. This codes for CASSSYGDTQYF.

V usage is TRBV19 and J usage is TRBJ2-5, with D perhaps assigned TRBD1 or TRBD2 (5 bases each). Germline V gene sequence: CDR1 LNHDA, CDR2 SQIVND (reference sequence). This CDR3 is 11 amino acids long. The V and J ends lost 8 bases and 4 bases respectively, with 8 bases between them. The DNA of the CDR3 is TGTGCCAGTGGGACGGCAGAGACCCAGTACTTC. Amino acid sequence: CASGTAETQYF.

The chain combines TRBV18 with TRBJ2-5, with TRBD1 matching 8 bases. Trimming took 9 bases from V and 1 from J; bases not matched to a gene: 7. This CDR3 comprises 14 residues. Germline V gene lookup returns CDR1 KGHSH and CDR2 LQKENI. CDR3 region: CASEFTGGQETQYF. The CDR3 DNA is TGTGCCAGTGAGTTTACAGGGGGCCAAGAGACCCAGTACTTC.

The chain recombines TRBV7-9 with TRBJ2-7, with D possibly called TRBD1 or TRBD2 (5 bases each). V was pared by 1 base and J by 0 bases, with 10 bases between. Germline V gene data show CDR1 as SEHNR and CDR2 as FQNEAQ (reference sequence). The length of the CDR3 is 15 residues. The CDR3 DNA reads TGTGCCAGCAGCTTAGACGGGACGGTCTCCTACGAGCAGTACTTC. This sequence encodes CASSLDGTVSYEQYF. Based on the CDR3 plus reference TRBV7-9 and TRBJ2-7, the full variable domain is DTGVSQNPRHKITKRGQNVTFRCDPISEHNRLYWYRQTLGQGPEFLTYFQNEAQLEKSRLLSDRFSAERPKGSFSTLEIQRTEQGDSAMYLCASSLDGTVSYEQYFGPGTRLTVT.

V and J are TRBV28 and TRBJ2-1, with 10 bases identical to TRBD2. With V trimmed by 2 bases and J by 3 bases, 4 bases remained unmatched. Germline V gene data show CDR1 as MDHEN and CDR2 as SYDVKM. The CDR3 totals 16 residues. CDR3 protein: CASSLAASGSYNEQFF. CDR3 nucleotide sequence: TGTGCCAGCAGTTTAGCGGCTAGCGGGAGCTACAATGAGCAGTTCTTC. Drawing the rest from reference TRBV28 and TRBJ2-1, the complete variable domain is DVKVTQSSRYLVKRTGEKVFLECVQDMDHENMFWYRQDPGLGLRLIYFSYDVKMKEKGDIPEGYSVSREKKERFSLILESASTNQTSMYLCASSLAASGSYNEQFFGPGTRLTVL.

The rearrangement links TRBV14 to TRBJ1-2; D is uncertain. Trimming left V 6 bases short and J 5 bases short, with 13 bases between. CDR1 is SGHDN and CDR2 is FVKESK in the germline V gene. This CDR3 has 13 residues. CDR3 DNA: TGTGCCAGCAGTGCCGACACCTGGTATGGCTACACCTTC. It codes for CASSADTWYGYTF.

This sequence joins TRBV28 and TRBJ2-5, with 9 bases matching TRBD2. V was clipped by 3 bases and J by 5 bases; unmatched bases: 10. The CDR3 spans 16 residues. Germline loops: CDR1 MDHEN, CDR2 SYDVKM. CDR3 loop: CASSLVGTSKVETQYF. DNA of the CDR3: TGTGCCAGCAGTTTGGTGGGGACTAGCAAGGTGGAGACCCAGTACTTC.

A few counts support this clone. The V call is TRBV6-1, the J call TRBJ1-5, with D unclear. Trimming removed 4 bases from V and 4 bases from J, with 5 bases in between. Germline CDR1 reads MNHNS; CDR2 reads SASEGT. The CDR3 contains 12 residues. The CDR3 spells CASSGSNQPQHF. CDR3 bases: TGTGCCAGCAGTGGGTCGAATCAGCCCCAGCATTTT.

The rearrangement links TRBV19 to TRBJ2-5; tentative D call: TRBD2 (6 bases). From germline, CDR1 is LNHDA and CDR2 SQIVND (reference sequence). The V and J ends lost 10 bases and 5 bases respectively, with 20 bases between them. The CDR3 has 14 residues. The CDR3 nucleotides read TGTGCCACCGGCGGATCACTAGCCGGCGAGACCCAGTACTTC. Translating it yields CATGGSLAGETQYF.

The V gene is TRBV28, the J gene TRBJ1-2, with a weak D call TRBD1 (6 bases). The CDR3 is made up of 14 amino acids. V was shortened by 5 bases and J by 13 bases, with 23 bases between the two germline ends. Germline CDR1 and CDR2: MDHEN and SYDVKM. CDR3 DNA: TGTGCCAGCAGTCCATCCCCTGGACAGTCCATGAGCACCTTC. It encodes CASSPSPGQSMSTF.

Comments on this clone: Distinct nucleotide sequences in the sample also encode this CDR3. The chain is built from TRBV28 and TRBJ1-5, with TRBD1 matching 9 bases. CDR1 MDHEN and CDR2 SYDVKM come from the germline V gene. CDR3 length: 14 amino acids. Trimming at V came to 5 bases and at J to 6 bases, leaving 5 bases not matched to a gene. The CDR3 DNA sequence: TGTGCCAGCAGTCCCGGACAGGGGCGTCAGCCCCAGCATTTT. Encoded protein: CASSPGQGRQPQHF.

V is TRBV28 and J is TRBJ1-2; 8 nucleotides agree with TRBD1. This CDR3 is 15 amino acids long. Germline assignment: CDR1 MDHEN and CDR2 SYDVKM. V lost 5 bases, J lost 6 bases, and 11 bases stayed unmatched. The CDR3 nucleotides are TGTGCCAGCAGTAAAACTCGGACAGGGTACCATGGCTACACCTTC. Protein sequence: CASSKTRTGYHGYTF.

This clone has a handful of counts. The chain links TRBV28 to TRBJ2-7; D could derive from TRBD1 or TRBD2 (7 bases each). This CDR3 spans 17 amino acids. In germline, CDR1 is MDHEN, CDR2 SYDVKM. V lost 2 bases to trimming and J lost 0 bases, with 17 bases between them. The CDR3 DNA reads as TGTGCCAGCAGTTTAGGGGGGGGACAGAGGAGCTCCTACGAGCAGTACTTC. Encoded protein: CASSLGGGQRSSYEQYF.

The chain is built from TRBV2 and TRBJ2-5, with D perhaps TRBD1 or TRBD2 (5 bases each). The CDR3 totals 14 residues. Trimming stripped 7 bases from V and 2 bases from J, with 14 bases between. Germline V gene sequence: CDR1 SNHLY, CDR2 FYNNEI. CDR3 loop: CASKGPWHQETQYF. The CDR3 DNA is TGTGCCAGCAAGGGACCCTGGCATCAAGAGACCCAGTACTTC.

The rearrangement links TRBV9 to TRBJ2-7; D unclear. Trimming left V 0 bases short and J 2 bases short, with 12 bases between. CDR3 length equals 15 residues. Germline V gives CDR1 SGDLS, CDR2 YYNGEE. CDR3 amino acids: CASSVDSRPAYEQYF. The CDR3 nucleotides are TGTGCCAGCAGCGTAGATTCTAGACCCGCCTACGAGCAGTACTTC. Full variable domain (missing parts from reference TRBV9 and TRBJ2-7): DSGVTQTPKHLITATGQRVTLRCSPRSGDLSVYWYQQSLDQGLQFLIQYYNGEERAKGNILERFSAQQFPDLHSELNLSSLELGDSALYFCASSVDSRPAYEQYFGPGTRLTVT.

The chain is built from TRBV7-2 and TRBJ2-4, with D possibly TRBD2 on 7 matching bases. Looked up from germline, CDR1 is SGHTA and CDR2 is FQGNSA. The CDR3 runs to 16 residues. V was clipped by 5 bases and J by 7 bases, with 21 bases between them. The CDR3 loop is CASSLRGGDRRNIQYF. The CDR3 nucleotides read TGTGCCAGCAGCCTTAGGGGGGGAGACAGAAGGAACATTCAGTACTTC.

The rearrangement uses TRBV6-1 and TRBJ2-7, with 9 bases that match TRBD2. Germline V lookup: CDR1 MNHNS, CDR2 SASEGT. V was pared by 5 bases and J by 6 bases, with 5 bases of the junction left unmatched. The length of the CDR3 is 13 residues. The CDR3 spells CASSLAGRGEQYF. CDR3 nucleotide sequence: TGTGCCAGCAGTCTAGCGGGGAGGGGCGAGCAGTACTTC.

V and J are TRBV19 and TRBJ2-7; 11 nucleotides agree with TRBD1. V was pared by 6 bases and J by 2 bases, with 6 bases of the junction left unmatched. The CDR3 spans 15 residues. CDR1 is LNHDA, CDR2 SQIVND, per germline (reference sequence). The CDR3 sequence: CASSSRDRGAYEQYF. In DNA, the CDR3 is TGTGCCAGTAGCAGCCGGGACAGGGGGGCCTACGAGCAGTACTTC.

CDR3 in DNA: TGTGCCAGCAGTTACGGGATGGGGTCAAGGGCCCAGTACTTC. Protein product: CASSYGMGSRAQYF. The V and J genes are TRBV6-5 and TRBJ2-5, with unresolved D. The ends were cut back, 2 bases at V and 9 bases at J, with 16 bases in the middle. The germline V gene has CDR1 MNHEY and CDR2 SVGAGI. This CDR3 spans 14 amino acids.

The V and J genes are TRBV6-5 and TRBJ1-5; D uncertain. The CDR3 runs 15 residues. Trimming shortened V by 5 bases and J by 2 bases, and 13 bases separated the two germline ends. In germline, CDR1 is MNHEY, CDR2 SVGAGI. The CDR3 DNA is TGTGCCAGCAGTCCGGCCACATGGGGCAATCAGCCCCAGCATTTT. It codes for CASSPATWGNQPQHF.

The chain recombines TRBV28 with TRBJ1-1, with TRBD1 matching 9 bases. The CDR3 is 15 amino acids. The trim removed 5 bases at V and 0 bases at J, leaving 4 bases unmatched. The germline gives CDR1 MDHEN, CDR2 SYDVKM. The CDR3 region has the DNA TGTGCCAGCAGTACCACAGGGGGCGTGAACACTGAAGCTTTCTTT. The encoded protein is CASSTTGGVNTEAFF.